These 8 T cell receptor beta chains originate from one sample sequenced in a study of regulatory T cells in long-lasting Graves disease. Stated time point: newly diagnosed GD, antithyroid drugs for less than 3 months. After RNA was extracted from PBMCs, the TCR library was made from it. Through Arm-PCR of CDR3 regions and iRepertoire HTBI primers, TCR beta libraries were built. One entry per CDR3 protein, called by TCRdb with MiXCR from the multiplex PCR reads. Of 410,000 or so distinct CDR3 sequences listed, approximately 15% were seen once; the top ten hold approximately 16%. These same records also appear under a second study, on T cells in Graves' hyperthyroidism and ophthalmopathy.

The sample here was peripheral blood mononuclear cells (PBMCs), taken at new diagnosis, from a patient treated with antithyroid drugs. The receptors come from a woman aged 30 to 39 with Graves disease.

Many counts were recorded for this clonotype. The chain employs TRBV13 and TRBJ2-2; 7 bases line up with TRBD2. From germline, CDR1 is PRHDT and CDR2 FYEKMQ (reference sequence). The CDR3 spans 16 residues. Trimming cost V 2 bases and J 8 bases; bases outside gene matches: 11. The CDR3 is CASSLPSGRGGGELFF. The DNA of the CDR3 is TGTGCCAGCAGCTTACCTAGCGGAAGAGGTGGTGGGGAGCTGTTTTTT.

The chain uses TRBV18 and TRBJ2-7, with D maybe TRBD2 (6 bases). This CDR3 contains 15 residues. V was clipped by 0 bases and J by 5 bases, with 14 bases between them. Germline values: CDR1 KGHSH, CDR2 LQKENI. CDR3 loop: CASSPPGPPGDEQYF. The CDR3 coding sequence is TGTGCCAGCTCACCACCGGGTCCCCCGGGGGACGAGCAGTACTTC.

The chain carries TRBV2 and TRBJ1-5; D unresolved. Per the germline V gene, CDR1 is SNHLY and CDR2 is FYNNEI. Trimming shortened V by 5 bases and J by 5 bases, and 7 bases separated the two germline ends. The CDR3 loop spans 12 amino acids. The CDR3 bases are TGTGCCAGCAGTTCGGGGTATCAGCCCCAGCATTTT. This codes for CASSSGYQPQHF.

This rearrangement joins TRBV11-2 to TRBJ2-7; TRBD1 aligns across 10 bases. Germline V gene sequence: CDR1 SGHAT, CDR2 FQNNGV. Trimming at V came to 1 base and at J to 2 bases, leaving 2 bases not matched to a gene. The CDR3 covers 15 residues. The DNA for the CDR3 is TGTGCCAGCAGCTTAGTGGGGACAGGGGCCTACGAGCAGTACTTC. It translates to CASSLVGTGAYEQYF.

At least ten counts were recorded for this clonotype. The gene calls are TRBV5-1 and TRBJ2-7; 10 nucleotides align to TRBD1. The junction had 6 bases not matched to a gene; V was cut back by 2 bases and J by 4 bases. The CDR3 loop spans 15 amino acids. Germline assignment: CDR1 SGHRS and CDR2 YFSETQ. The CDR3 spells CASSLLTGGIYEQYF. As DNA, the CDR3 is TGCGCCAGCAGCTTATTGACAGGGGGCATATACGAGCAGTACTTC.

Many counts were recorded for this clonotype. The chain recombines TRBV20-1 with TRBJ2-5, with 9 nucleotides matching TRBD2. The trim removed 8 bases at V and 5 bases at J, leaving 15 bases unmatched. This CDR3 spans 15 amino acids. Germline-derived CDR1 and CDR2 are DFQATT and SNEGSKA (reference sequence). CDR3 nucleotides: TGCAGTCTAATCCCCCTAAGCGCGGGAGGGGAGACCCAGTACTTC. Its translation: CSLIPLSAGGETQYF.

This clonotype was seen only a few times. The chain joins TRBV27 to TRBJ1-4, with a possible D match to TRBD1 (6 bases). The V and J ends lost 2 bases and 0 bases respectively, with 10 bases between them. The CDR3 is made up of 16 amino acids. CDR1 is MNHEY and CDR2 is SMNVEV in the germline V gene (reference sequence). In DNA, the CDR3 is TGTGCCAGCAGTTTAAGGGGGTTTGCAACTAATGAAAAACTGTTTTTT. Protein sequence: CASSLRGFATNEKLFF.

The chain is built from TRBV30 and TRBJ1-5; D call uncertain. The germline gives CDR1 GTSNPN, CDR2 SVGIG (reference sequence). The V end was cut by 4 bases, the J end by 5 bases, with 12 bases between. The CDR3 covers 13 residues. The CDR3, as DNA: TGTGCCTGGAACACTGGGTTAGATCAGCCCCAGCATTTT. It yields the protein CAWNTGLDQPQHF.